This TCR beta chain was sequenced during a study of regulatory T cells in long-lasting Graves disease. This clonotype was detected many times. What it binds is unknown. Sequencing libraries for TCR beta were prepared with iRepertoire HTBI primers and Arm-PCR of CDR3 regions. MiXCR was run by TCRdb on the multiplex PCR reads, yielding one entry per CDR3 protein. The sample has 600,000 to 650,000 distinct CDR3 sequences; about 15% are singletons. Documented time point: newly diagnosed GD, antithyroid drugs for less than 3 months. From PBMCs, RNA was extracted and then used to make the TCR library. Notes on the study in general: Newly diagnosed Graves' patients had higher TCR diversity than persistent ones.

V dropped 2 bases and J dropped 6; count of bases not matched to a gene: 2. There are 13 residues in the CDR3. Germline V gene sequence: CDR1 MNHEY, CDR2 SVGAGI. The same data also went into a second study, on T cells in Graves' hyperthyroidism and ophthalmopathy. That source notes: Pregnant or lactating patients were excluded, as were those with uncontrolled infection or other autoimmune disease.

The sequence derives from a woman between 25 and 40 years old with Graves disease. The chain combines TRBV6-5 with TRBJ2-7; 9 nucleotides agree with TRBD2. Sequenced here: peripheral blood mononuclear cells (PBMCs), sampled at new diagnosis, from a patient treated with antithyroid drugs. As DNA, the CDR3 is TGTGCCAGCAGTTACCAAGCGGGAGGCGAGCAGTACTTC. Encoded protein: CASSYQAGGEQYF.